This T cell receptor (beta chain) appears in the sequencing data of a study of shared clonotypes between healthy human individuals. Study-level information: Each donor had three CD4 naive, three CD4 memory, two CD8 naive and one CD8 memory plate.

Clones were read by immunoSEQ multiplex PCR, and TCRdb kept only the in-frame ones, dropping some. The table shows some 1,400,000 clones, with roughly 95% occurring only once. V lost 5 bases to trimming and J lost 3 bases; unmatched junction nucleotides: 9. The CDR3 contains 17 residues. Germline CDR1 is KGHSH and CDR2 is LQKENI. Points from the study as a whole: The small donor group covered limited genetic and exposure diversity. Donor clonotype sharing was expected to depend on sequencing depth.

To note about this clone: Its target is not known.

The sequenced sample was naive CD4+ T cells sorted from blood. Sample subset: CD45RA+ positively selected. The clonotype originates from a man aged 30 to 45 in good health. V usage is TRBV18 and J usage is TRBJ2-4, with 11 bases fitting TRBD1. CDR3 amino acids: CASSSITGTGGKNIQYF. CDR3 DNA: TGTGCCAGCTCATCGATAACCGGGACAGGGGGCAAAAACATTCAGTACTTC.